The next 3 T cell receptor beta chains were all read from a single sample in a study of OX40 agonist ivuxolimab in advanced cancers. Assay: immunoSEQ multiplex PCR; the TCRdb copy retains only in-frame clones and omits some. The repertoire holds around 40,000 clones, with 75% to 85% as singletons. The material sequenced was CD4+ or CD8+ T cells sorted from blood, taken in a trial of the OX40 agonist ivuxolimab. The origin of the receptors is an adult with an advanced solid tumor such as melanoma, head and neck, liver or kidney cancer.

The chain employs TRBV6-6 and TRBJ1-2; no reliable D call. CDR1 MNHNY and CDR2 SVGAGI come from the germline V gene (reference sequence). V was clipped by 3 bases and J by 10 bases, with 6 bases between them. The CDR3 has 10 residues. This CDR3 reads CASSYLTYTF. The CDR3 DNA follows: TGTGCCAGCAGTTATTTAACCTACACCTTC.

The V call is TRBV5-1, the J call TRBJ2-5; the D gene is possibly TRBD2 (6 bases). V lost 6 bases, J lost 5 bases, and 23 bases lay in between. The length of the CDR3 is 16 residues. Germline V gene sequence: CDR1 SGHRS, CDR2 YFSETQ. Written as DNA, the CDR3 is TGCGCCAGCAAGCCGGCTAGGGGCCCTGGAGGGGAGACCCAGTACTTC. Residues: CASKPARGPGGETQYF.

The V gene is TRBV7-9, the J gene TRBJ1-2; TRBD1 might be the D (6 bases). This CDR3 is 14 amino acids long. With 1 base removed from V and 7 bases from J, the gap between germline ends came to 13 bases. Germline CDR1 is SEHNR and CDR2 is FQNEAQ (reference sequence). As DNA, the CDR3 is TGTGCCAGCAGCTTAGGGAACAGGGTCAGTGGCTACACCTTC. It codes for CASSLGNRVSGYTF. The full variable domain, in which reference TRBV7-9 and TRBJ1-2 provide the parts outside the CDR3, is DTGVSQNPRHKITKRGQNVTFRCDPISEHNRLYWYRQTLGQGPEFLTYFQNEAQLEKSRLLSDRFSAERPKGSFSTLEIQRTEQGDSAMYLCASSLGNRVSGYTFGSGTRLTVV.